The clone carrying this TCR beta chain was observed a single time. The source of the sample is a study of CD8+ T cells in alopecia areata. Described treatment: oral pan-JAK inhibitor, 5-10 mg twice daily. Alopecia areata patients provided lesional scalp punch biopsies and peripheral blood. It was cDNA, reverse transcribed from extracted RNA, that served as the sequencing template. Method: immunoSEQ multiplex PCR; TCRdb's copy keeps in-frame clones and lacks some. The sample holds more than 95,000 clones, around 60% seen once. Trimming took off 0 bases at V and 6 bases at J, with 4 bases between the two ends. The germline V gene has CDR1 SGHRS and CDR2 YFSETQ. The CDR3 totals 11 residues.

The receptor's source is a human donor with alopecia areata. The specimen was CD4+ T cells sorted from blood, collected at week 4, from a patient treated with tofacitinib. The chain links TRBV5-1 to TRBJ2-7; D ambiguous. CDR3 sequence (DNA): TGCGCCAGCAGCTTGGATTCCGAGCAGTACTTC. Its protein product is CASSLDSEQYF.